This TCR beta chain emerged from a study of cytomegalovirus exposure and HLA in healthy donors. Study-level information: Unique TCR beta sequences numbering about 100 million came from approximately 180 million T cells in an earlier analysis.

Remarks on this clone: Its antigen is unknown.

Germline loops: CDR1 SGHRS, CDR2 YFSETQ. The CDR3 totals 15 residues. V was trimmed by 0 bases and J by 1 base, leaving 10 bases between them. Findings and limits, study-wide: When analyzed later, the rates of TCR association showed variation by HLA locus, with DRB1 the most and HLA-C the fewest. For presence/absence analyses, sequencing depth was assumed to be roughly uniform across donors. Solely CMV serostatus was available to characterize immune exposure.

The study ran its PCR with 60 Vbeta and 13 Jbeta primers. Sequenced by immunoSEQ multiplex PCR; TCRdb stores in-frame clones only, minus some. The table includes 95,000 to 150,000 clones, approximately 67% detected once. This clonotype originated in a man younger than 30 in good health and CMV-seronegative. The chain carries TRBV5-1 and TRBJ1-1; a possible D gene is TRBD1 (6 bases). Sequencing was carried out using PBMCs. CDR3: CASSLAGGQNTEAFF. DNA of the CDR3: TGCGCCAGCAGCTTGGCGGGGGGACAGAACACTGAAGCTTTCTTT.